Each of the 10 T cell receptor beta chains below was sequenced from the same sample in a study of blood T cell repertoires in COVID-19. Produced via immunoSEQ multiplex PCR; TCRdb's table is partial and in-frame only. Counted here are over 130,000 clones, around nine tenths occurring once; the ten biggest clones make up over 5%. Sequencing used peripheral blood. The receptors were sampled from a human donor in a cohort sampled during active COVID-19.

This chain uses TRBV5-1 with TRBJ1-2; tentative D call: TRBD1 (6 bases). Germline assignment: CDR1 SGHRS and CDR2 YFSETQ. The CDR3 spans 14 residues. Deletions cut 4 bases from V and 1 base from J, with 11 bases between. As DNA, the CDR3 is TGCGCCAGCAGCCGCGGGGGGCTTAACTATGGCTACACCTTC. This sequence encodes CASSRGGLNYGYTF.

CDR3 sequence: CASSFSLAGGLDTQYF. The CDR3 DNA sequence: TGTGCCAGCAGCTTCTCCTTAGCGGGAGGGCTGGATACGCAGTATTTT. This chain connects TRBV7-9 to TRBJ2-3; TRBD2 aligns across 11 bases. This CDR3 comprises 16 residues. The V gene's germline CDR1 is SEHNR and CDR2 FQNEAQ (reference sequence). With 3 bases clipped from V and 6 bases from J, the junction kept 8 bases outside the gene matches. Complete variable domain (other parts from reference TRBV7-9 and TRBJ2-3): DTGVSQNPRHKITKRGQNVTFRCDPISEHNRLYWYRQTLGQGPEFLTYFQNEAQLEKSRLLSDRFSAERPKGSFSTLEIQRTEQGDSAMYLCASSFSLAGGLDTQYFGPGTRLTVL.

This clone appeared a single time. The rearrangement links TRBV7-6 to TRBJ2-1, with TRBD2 matching 10 bases. The trim removed 7 bases at V and 3 bases at J, leaving 27 bases unmatched. Germline values: CDR1 SGHVS, CDR2 FNYEAQ. The CDR3 loop spans 22 amino acids. The CDR3 protein is CASNPGGARHRASGGRYNEQFF. DNA for the CDR3: TGTGCCAGCAACCCGGGGGGGGCGAGGCATCGAGCTAGCGGGGGCCGCTACAATGAGCAGTTCTTC.

This clone was seen once. V usage is TRBV25-1 and J usage is TRBJ2-1, with TRBD2 as a possible D gene (6 bases). CDR3 length equals 17 residues. The ends were cut back, 0 bases at V and 8 bases at J, with 20 bases in the middle. CDR1 and CDR2 from the germline V gene are MGHDK and SYGVNS. The CDR3, as DNA: TGTGCCAGCAGTGAATATAGTTGGGGGGAGTCGGCTTATGAGCAGTTCTTC. Translated, it gives CASSEYSWGESAYEQFF.

The chain has TRBV6-6 and TRBJ1-1; unclear D gene. With 6 bases removed from V and 6 bases from J, the gap between germline ends came to 14 bases. CDR1 is MNHNY, CDR2 SVGAGI, per germline (reference sequence). The CDR3 runs to 13 residues. The CDR3 reads CASRDPLRPEAFF. CDR3 in DNA: TGTGCCAGCAGAGATCCCCTACGCCCTGAAGCTTTCTTT.

V usage is TRBV4-2 and J usage is TRBJ2-7, with 7 bases lining up with TRBD2. There are 15 residues in the CDR3. V gave up 4 bases and J gave up 4 bases; unmatched junction bases: 10. The germline gives CDR1 LGHNA, CDR2 YNFKEQ. The CDR3 sequence is CASSPRAGTNYEQYF. In DNA, the CDR3 is TGTGCCAGCAGCCCACGGGCAGGGACTAATTACGAGCAGTACTTC.

V usage is TRBV5-1 and J usage is TRBJ2-7, with D maybe TRBD1 (6 bases). The CDR3 runs 14 residues. Deletions cut 1 base from V and 5 bases from J, with 13 bases between. Germline loops: CDR1 SGHRS, CDR2 YFSETQ. The CDR3 coding sequence is TGCGCCAGCAGCTTGTGGCCAGGGGCCAACGAGCAGTACTTC. Amino acids: CASSLWPGANEQYF.

This clone was counted once. The chain uses TRBV20-1 and TRBJ1-1, with D maybe TRBD1 (5 bases). Germline values: CDR1 DFQATT, CDR2 SNEGSKA (reference sequence). V was pared by 6 bases and J by 10 bases, with 12 bases between. The CDR3 is 10 residues long. The CDR3 DNA follows: TGCAGTGCGTCGACAGAGGTAGCTTTCTTT. This sequence encodes CSASTEVAFF.

The chain combines TRBV19 with TRBJ2-2, with D perhaps matching TRBD2 (6 bases). The V end was cut by 7 bases, the J end by 5 bases, with 17 bases between. Germline CDR1 LNHDA, CDR2 SQIVND (reference sequence). CDR3 length: 15 residues. CDR3 in DNA: TGTGCCAGTATCCCCAAAGCGGGTCTAACCGGGGAGCTGTTTTTT. Translated, it gives CASIPKAGLTGELFF.

The chain is built from TRBV9 and TRBJ1-2, with TRBD1 as a possible D gene (5 bases). Germline V CDR1 and CDR2: SGDLS, YYNGEE. Trimming shortened V by 3 bases and J by 4 bases, and 19 bases separated the two germline ends. The CDR3 is made up of 16 amino acids. CDR3 DNA: TGTGCCAGCAGCGACGCCTTTCAGGGAACTGCCTATGGCTACACCTTC. This gives the protein CASSDAFQGTAYGYTF.